The clone carrying this T cell receptor beta chain has only one observation. Its antigen is still unknown. V lost 6 bases and J lost 3; bases outside the gene matches: 4. CDR3 length: 15 residues. Germline CDR1 is MNHNY and CDR2 is SVGAGI (reference sequence). The data were obtained in a study of cytomegalovirus exposure and HLA in healthy donors. On the study more broadly: Of approximately 400 genotyped donors, about 81% clustered with self-reported Caucasian donors. The study, taken as a whole, reports: TCR beta chains numbering some 150 were designated cytomegalovirus-associated. Earlier analysis found most TCR beta V segments productive about 90% or about 30% of the time. When a later analysis was performed, an Asian-associated ancestry cluster reportedly had fewer N-insertions than the approximately 600-donor mean.

Researchers ran the PCR with 60 Vbeta and 13 Jbeta primers. Measured with immunoSEQ multiplex PCR; TCRdb has only the in-frame clones, and not every one. The sample records about 120,000 clones, roughly 80% being singletons. The chain uses TRBV6-6 and TRBJ2-3; TRBD2 agrees at 12 bases. Material: PBMCs. This TCR derives from a man aged 25-40 years in good health and CMV-seropositive. CDR3 residues: CASRTSGSRTDTQYF. In nucleotides, the CDR3 is TGTGCCAGCAGGACTAGCGGGAGTAGGACAGATACGCAGTATTTT.